A selection of T cell receptor beta chains follows, all from one sample in a study of early T cells in non-severe SARS-CoV-2 infection. TCRdb re-called the 5' RACE reads with MiXCR, one entry per CDR3 protein. The repertoire holds about 40,000 distinct CDR3 sequences, with about 6% as singletons. Sequencing was performed on whole blood, taken at baseline. The receptors were gathered from an adult who was a healthcare worker with PCR-confirmed SARS-CoV-2 infection or an uninfected control (not recorded which). The CDR3 runs from the conserved cysteine through the conserved F or W. Fields, in order: D gene, J gene, clone size, V gene, CDR3 DNA, CDR3 protein. The D gene is left open where the match is weak. Some rows mark clone size as missing; the rest say once, few, many or name a class of expanded clone.

D: -
J: TRBJ2-2
size: -
V: TRBV2
DNA: TGTGCCAGCAGAAACAGGGATTCGAACACCGGGGAGCTGTTTTTT
CDR3: CASRNRDSNTGELFF

D: -
J: TRBJ2-1
size: -
V: TRBV7-6
DNA: TGTGCCAGCAGCTCCTGGAGGGGGAATGAGCAGTTCTTC
CDR3: CASSSWRGNEQFF

D: -
J: TRBJ1-1
size: many
V: TRBV7-9
DNA: TGTGCCAGCAGCGACAACGAAGCTTTCTTT
CDR3: CASSDNEAFF

D: -
J: TRBJ1-1
size: many
V: TRBV5-1
DNA: TGCGCCAGCAGCTACCTGGTTGCGGGTGAAGCTTTCTTT
CDR3: CASSYLVAGEAFF

D: TRBD1
J: TRBJ1-1
size: many
V: TRBV3-1
DNA: TGTGCCAGCAGCCAAGGTGACAGGGACCTCACTGAAGCTTTCTTT
CDR3: CASSQGDRDLTEAFF

D: -
J: TRBJ1-6
size: many
V: TRBV30
DNA: TGTGCCTGGAGTTCGGACAATAATTCACCCCTCCACTTT
CDR3: CAWSSDNNSPLHF

D: -
J: TRBJ1-1
size: many
V: TRBV7-2
DNA: TGTGCCAGCACACCTTACGTTACAGTTAACACTGAAGCTTTCTTT
CDR3: CASTPYVTVNTEAFF

D: TRBD1
J: TRBJ2-1
size: -
V: TRBV7-9
DNA: TGTGCCAGCAGCTTAGGGACAGGAGGCCGTGGCACCTACAATGAGCAGTTCTTC
CDR3: CASSLGTGGRGTYNEQFF

D: -
J: TRBJ2-7
size: many
V: TRBV6-5
DNA: TGTGCCAGCAGTTCGGCAGGGTCCTCCTACGAGCAGTACTTC
CDR3: CASSSAGSSYEQYF

D: -
J: TRBJ2-1
size: many
V: TRBV11-1
DNA: TGTGCCAGCAGCTTTCCGGGGTACAATGAGCAGTTCTTC
CDR3: CASSFPGYNEQFF

D: -
J: TRBJ1-2
size: many
V: TRBV7-6
DNA: TGTGCCAGCAGCTTATCCCCGGACAGTAACTATGGCTACACCTTC
CDR3: CASSLSPDSNYGYTF

D: -
J: TRBJ1-4
size: few
V: TRBV21-1
DNA: TGTGCCAGCAGCGAAGACAGGGGATATGAAAAACTGTTTTTT
CDR3: CASSEDRGYEKLFF

D: TRBD2
J: TRBJ2-1
size: -
V: TRBV29-1
DNA: TGCAGCGTCCCGACTAGCGGGGGCCGTTTCAATGAGCAGTTCTTC
CDR3: CSVPTSGGRFNEQFF

D: -
J: TRBJ2-7
size: many
V: TRBV24-1
DNA: TGTGCCACCAGTGCGGGGTACGAGCAGTACTTC
CDR3: CATSAGYEQYF

D: -
J: TRBJ1-1
size: many
V: TRBV5-1
DNA: TGCGCCAGCAGCTTGGTAACGGGGCCCGTGAACACTGAAGCTTTCTTT
CDR3: CASSLVTGPVNTEAFF